The text below deals with one T cell receptor (beta chain). CDR3 length equals 13 residues. Germline V gene lookup returns CDR1 MNHNS and CDR2 SASEGT. With V trimmed by 7 bases and J by 1 base, 3 bases remained unmatched. These data belong to a study of shared clonotypes between healthy human individuals. Genomic DNA per cell subset filled all wells of several immunoSEQ plates. This table comes from immunoSEQ multiplex PCR, and its TCRdb copy is limited to in-frame clones, with some not included. The data hold 2,500,000 or so clones, with roughly 93% observed a single time. The chain uses TRBV6-1 and TRBJ2-5; TRBD1 agrees at 7 bases. This clonotype was obtained from a man between 18 and 29 years old in good health. Some clones in this sample may be carry-over from other donors' samples. Sequencing was performed on naive CD4+ T cells from PBMCs. Subset given: CD45RA+ positively selected. Here the CDR3 DNA reads TGTGCCAGCACCGGACAGGTCCAAGAGACCCAGTACTTC. This encodes CASTGQVQETQYF.